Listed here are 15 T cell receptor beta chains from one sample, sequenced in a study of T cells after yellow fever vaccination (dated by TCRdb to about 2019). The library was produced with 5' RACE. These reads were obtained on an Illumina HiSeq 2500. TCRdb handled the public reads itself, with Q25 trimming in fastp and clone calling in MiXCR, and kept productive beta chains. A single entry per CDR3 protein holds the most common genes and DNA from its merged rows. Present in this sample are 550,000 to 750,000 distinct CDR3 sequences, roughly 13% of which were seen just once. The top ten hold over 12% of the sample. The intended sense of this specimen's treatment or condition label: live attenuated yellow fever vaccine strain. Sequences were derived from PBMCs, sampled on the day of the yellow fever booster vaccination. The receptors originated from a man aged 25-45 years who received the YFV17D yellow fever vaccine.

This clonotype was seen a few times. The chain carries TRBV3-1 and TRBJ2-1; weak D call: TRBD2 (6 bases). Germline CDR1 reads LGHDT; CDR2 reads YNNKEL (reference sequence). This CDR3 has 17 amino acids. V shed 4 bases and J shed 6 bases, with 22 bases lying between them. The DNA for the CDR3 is TGTGCCAGCAGCCGCAACAGCGGGCCTGGCCTGGGCAATGAGCAGTTCTTC. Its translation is CASSRNSGPGLGNEQFF.

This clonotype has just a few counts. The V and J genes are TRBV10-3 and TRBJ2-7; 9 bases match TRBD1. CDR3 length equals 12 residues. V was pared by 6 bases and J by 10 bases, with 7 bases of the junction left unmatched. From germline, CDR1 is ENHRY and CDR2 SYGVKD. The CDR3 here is CAIRETGGSQYF. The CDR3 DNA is TGTGCCATCAGGGAGACAGGGGGGTCCCAGTACTTC.

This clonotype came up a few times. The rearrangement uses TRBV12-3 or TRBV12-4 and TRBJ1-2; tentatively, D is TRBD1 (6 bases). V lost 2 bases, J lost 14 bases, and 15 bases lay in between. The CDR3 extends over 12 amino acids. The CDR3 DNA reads TGTGCCAGCAGTTTACAATCAGGGGCGGGTACCTTC. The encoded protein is CASSLQSGAGTF.

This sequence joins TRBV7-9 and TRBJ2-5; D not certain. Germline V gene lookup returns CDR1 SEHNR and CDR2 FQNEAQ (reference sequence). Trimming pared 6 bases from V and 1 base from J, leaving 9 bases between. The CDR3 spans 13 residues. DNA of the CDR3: TGTGCCAGCAGGGTCTCAAGCCAAGAGACCCAGTACTTC. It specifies CASRVSSQETQYF.

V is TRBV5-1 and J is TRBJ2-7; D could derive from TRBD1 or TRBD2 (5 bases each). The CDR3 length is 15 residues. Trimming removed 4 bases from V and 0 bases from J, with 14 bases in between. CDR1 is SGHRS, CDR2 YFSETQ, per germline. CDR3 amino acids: CASSPGAESSYEQYF. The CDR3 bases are TGCGCCAGCAGCCCCGGGGCGGAGAGCTCCTACGAGCAGTACTTC.

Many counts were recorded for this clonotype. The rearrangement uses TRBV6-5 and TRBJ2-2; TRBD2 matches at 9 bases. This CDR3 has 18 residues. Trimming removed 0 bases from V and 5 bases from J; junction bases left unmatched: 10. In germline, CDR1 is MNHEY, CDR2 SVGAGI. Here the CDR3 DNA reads TGTGCCAGCAGTTACTCTCCAGGGCGGGAGGGGCGGACCGGGGAGCTGTTTTTT. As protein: CASSYSPGREGRTGELFF.

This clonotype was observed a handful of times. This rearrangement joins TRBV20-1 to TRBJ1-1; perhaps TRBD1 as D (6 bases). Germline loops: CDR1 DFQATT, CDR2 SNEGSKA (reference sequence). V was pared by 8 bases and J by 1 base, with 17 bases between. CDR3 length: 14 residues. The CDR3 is CSPTGGIGNTEAFF. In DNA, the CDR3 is TGCAGTCCGACAGGAGGAATAGGGAACACTGAAGCTTTCTTT.

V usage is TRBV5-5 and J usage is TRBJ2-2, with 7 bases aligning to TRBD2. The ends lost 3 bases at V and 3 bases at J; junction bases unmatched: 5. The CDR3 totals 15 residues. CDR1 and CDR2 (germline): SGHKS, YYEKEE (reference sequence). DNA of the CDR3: TGTGCCAGCAGCTGGAGCGGGACGTACACCGGGGAGCTGTTTTTT. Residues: CASSWSGTYTGELFF.

The CDR3 DNA reads TGTGCCAGCAGAAAAGGCGGGTCGATCGGGAATGAGCAGTTCTTC. It translates to CASRKGGSIGNEQFF. The J gene is TRBJ2-1, the V gene TRBV6-1; maybe TRBD2 (5 bases). From germline, CDR1 is MNHNS and CDR2 SASEGT. CDR3 length equals 15 residues. The V end was cut by 6 bases, the J end by 7 bases, with 19 bases between.

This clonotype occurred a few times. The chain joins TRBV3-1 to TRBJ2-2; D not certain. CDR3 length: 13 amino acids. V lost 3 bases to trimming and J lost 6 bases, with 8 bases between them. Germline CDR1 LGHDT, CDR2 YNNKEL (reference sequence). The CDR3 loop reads CASSQSFPGELFF. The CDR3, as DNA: TGTGCCAGCAGCCAGTCCTTTCCCGGGGAGCTGTTTTTT.

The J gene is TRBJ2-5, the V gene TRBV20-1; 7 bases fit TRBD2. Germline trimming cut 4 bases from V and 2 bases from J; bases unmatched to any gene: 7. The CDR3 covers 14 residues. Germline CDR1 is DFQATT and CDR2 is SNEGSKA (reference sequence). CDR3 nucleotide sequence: TGCAGTGCTAAGTGGCCGGGACTACAAGAGACCCAGTACTTC. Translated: CSAKWPGLQETQYF.

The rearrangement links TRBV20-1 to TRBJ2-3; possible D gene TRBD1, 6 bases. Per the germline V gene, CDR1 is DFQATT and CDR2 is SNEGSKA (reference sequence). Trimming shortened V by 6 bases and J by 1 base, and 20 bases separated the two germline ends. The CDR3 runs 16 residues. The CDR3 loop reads CSAGPRGDNRTDTQYF. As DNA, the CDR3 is TGCAGTGCCGGTCCCAGGGGAGATAATCGCACAGATACGCAGTATTTT.

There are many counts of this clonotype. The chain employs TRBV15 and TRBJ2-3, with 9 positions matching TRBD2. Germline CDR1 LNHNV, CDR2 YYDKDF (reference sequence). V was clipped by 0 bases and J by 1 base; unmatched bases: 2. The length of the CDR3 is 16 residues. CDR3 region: CATSRELAGGTDTQYF. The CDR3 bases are TGTGCCACCAGCAGAGAACTAGCGGGCGGCACAGATACGCAGTATTTT.

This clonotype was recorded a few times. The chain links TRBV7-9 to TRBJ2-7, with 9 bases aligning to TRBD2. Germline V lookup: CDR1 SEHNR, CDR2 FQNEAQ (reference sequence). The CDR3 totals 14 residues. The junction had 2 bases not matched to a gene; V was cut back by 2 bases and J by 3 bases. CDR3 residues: CASSLSSGNYEQYF. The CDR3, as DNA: TGTGCCAGCAGCTTATCTAGCGGGAACTACGAGCAGTACTTC.

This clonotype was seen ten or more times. CDR3 protein: CATSRDRGIVNEQFF. In nucleotides, the CDR3 is TGTGCCACCAGCAGAGATCGGGGCATCGTTAATGAGCAGTTCTTC. V and J are TRBV15 and TRBJ2-1; either TRBD1 or TRBD2 may supply D (5 bases each). This CDR3 is built from 15 residues. Trimming took off 0 bases at V and 7 bases at J, with 13 bases between the two ends. Germline V gives CDR1 LNHNV, CDR2 YYDKDF (reference sequence).